This TCR beta chain was captured by sequencing in a study of T cells in Graves' hyperthyroidism and ophthalmopathy. No progression to ophthalmopathy during 18 months of follow-up defined stable disease. Diagnostic decisions used clinical symptoms, serum thyroxine and TRAb, thyroid ultrasound and orbital computed tomography. This clonotype was seen at least ten times. TCR beta CDR3 sequences were amplified from RNA transcripts. A first-round RT-PCR of the TCR CDR3 used the HTBI primer set. TCRdb reprocessed the multiplex PCR reads via MiXCR and lists one record per CDR3 protein. The sample lists about 360,000 distinct CDR3 sequences; roughly 13% were seen once. The germline gives CDR1 KGHDR, CDR2 SFDVKD. Trimming stripped 4 bases from V and 2 bases from J, with 15 bases between. This CDR3 comprises 16 residues.

This clonotype was sampled from a woman between 18 and 29 years old with Graves' hyperthyroidism. The chain joins TRBV24-1 to TRBJ2-3; TRBD1 or TRBD2 may be the D gene (5 bases each). Specimen: blood. CDR3 sequence: CATSDRDQRPTDTQYF. The CDR3 coding sequence is TGTGCCACCAGTGACCGGGACCAGCGACCCACAGATACGCAGTATTTT.